What follows are 25 T cell receptor beta chains derived from one specimen sequenced in a study of blood T cell repertoires in COVID-19. The repertoire was sequenced with immunoSEQ multiplex PCR; TCRdb's copy has only in-frame clones and lacks some. This sample has 85,000 to 130,000 clones, with about 86% found just once. Specimen: PBMCs or T cells enriched from blood (not recorded which). These TCRs come from a woman between 45 and 65 years old who had recovered from COVID-19.

The CDR3 spells CASSSVFQETQYF. CDR3 in DNA: TGCGCCAGCAGCTCGGTATTCCAAGAGACCCAGTACTTC. The rearrangement links TRBV4-1 to TRBJ2-5, with D hard to call. Germline CDR1 is MGHRA and CDR2 is YSYEKL. V shed 5 bases and J shed 1 base, with 8 bases lying between them. The CDR3 consists of 13 residues.

This clone was observed a single time. This chain uses TRBV6-2 or TRBV6-3 with TRBJ2-1; 9 bases fit TRBD2. Looked up from germline, CDR1 is MNHEY and CDR2 is SVGEGT. The length of the CDR3 is 17 residues. The V gene end was trimmed by 4 bases and the J gene end by 0 bases; junction bases not matched to a gene: 7. The CDR3 region has the DNA TGTGCCAGCAGTTTTCAAGCGGGGGGAAGCTCCTACAATGAGCAGTTCTTC. Protein: CASSFQAGGSSYNEQFF.

This clone was seen a single time. The V gene is TRBV30, the J gene TRBJ2-7; no firm D call. The V gene lost 8 bases and the J gene lost 2 bases, with 19 bases spanning the gap. CDR3 length equals 14 residues. Germline CDR1 and CDR2: GTSNPN and SVGIG (reference sequence). In DNA form, the CDR3 reads TGTGCCGCACACACCACCCTCCGAACCTACGAGCAGTACTTC. Translation gives CAAHTTLRTYEQYF.

J is TRBJ1-4 and V is TRBV7-2; the D is unclear. Trimming left V 5 bases short and J 3 bases short, with 16 bases between. Germline V gene sequence: CDR1 SGHTA, CDR2 FQGNSA. This CDR3 spans 16 amino acids. CDR3 DNA: TGTGCCAGCAGCCTCGGCATGGGGAGTTCTAATGAAAAACTGTTTTTT. It is translated as CASSLGMGSSNEKLFF.

The chain joins TRBV27 to TRBJ2-7, with no clear D. This CDR3 region has 16 residues. V dropped 3 bases and J dropped 6 bases, with 21 bases sitting between them. Germline assignment: CDR1 MNHEY and CDR2 SMNVEV (reference sequence). The CDR3 DNA sequence: TGTGCCAGCAGTTTCAGAAGGAGTACTTCTACTGGCGAGCAGTACTTC. It encodes CASSFRRSTSTGEQYF.

The genes are TRBV3-1 (or the pseudogene TRBV3-2) and TRBJ2-1, with 7 bases lining up with TRBD2. This CDR3 comprises 14 residues. With V trimmed by 0 bases and J by 4 bases, 0 bases remained unmatched. Germline CDR1 LGHDT, CDR2 YNNKEL (reference sequence). CDR3 DNA sequence: TGTGCCAGCAGCCAAGACGGGGGGTACAATGAGCAGTTCTTC. As protein: CASSQDGGYNEQFF.

V and J are TRBV30 and TRBJ2-7; 7 bases match TRBD2. CDR3 length equals 14 residues. Germline lookup yields CDR1 GTSNPN and CDR2 SVGIG (reference sequence). J gave up 2 bases and V 7 bases, and 11 bases lay outside the gene matches. The CDR3 sequence: CAFYNSGRAYEQYF. The CDR3 DNA sequence: TGTGCCTTTTATAATAGCGGGCGAGCCTACGAGCAGTACTTC.

The genes are TRBV5-4 and TRBJ1-2, with unresolved D. Per germline, CDR1 SGHNT and CDR2 YYREEE (reference sequence). V gave up 4 bases and J gave up 2 bases, with 21 bases separating them. This CDR3 has 17 residues. The CDR3 protein is CASSGPSPGRGNYGYTF. In DNA, the CDR3 is TGTGCCAGCAGCGGCCCATCCCCGGGCCGGGGAAACTATGGCTACACCTTC.

The chain recombines TRBV19 with TRBJ1-1, with D unclear. CDR1 and CDR2 from the germline V gene are LNHDA and SQIVND (reference sequence). CDR3 length: 13 residues. V was cut by 6 bases and J by 4 bases, with 12 bases left in between. As DNA, the CDR3 is TGTGCCAGTAGCTACCGGGAGTCCACTGAAGCTTTCTTT. Translation gives CASSYRESTEAFF.

V is TRBV2 and J is TRBJ1-2; no clear D. Looked up from germline, CDR1 is SNHLY and CDR2 is FYNNEI. V was trimmed by 4 bases and J by 1 base, leaving 10 bases between them. The CDR3 contains 14 residues. The CDR3 loop reads CASSVTALNYGYTF. DNA of the CDR3: TGTGCCAGCAGTGTTACAGCTCTTAACTATGGCTACACCTTC.

This clone turned up a few times. J is TRBJ1-4 and V is TRBV7-9; D may be TRBD1 (5 bases). CDR3 length: 14 residues. The germline V gene encodes CDR1 SEHNR and CDR2 FQNEAQ (reference sequence). Trimming removed 5 bases from V and 8 bases from J, with 15 bases in between. The CDR3 loop reads CASSQGLAGEKLFF. The CDR3 region has the DNA TGTGCCAGCAGCCAGGGACTCGCAGGCGAAAAACTGTTTTTT. The full variable domain, in which reference TRBV7-9 and TRBJ1-4 provide the parts outside the CDR3, is DTGVSQNPRHKITKRGQNVTFRCDPISEHNRLYWYRQTLGQGPEFLTYFQNEAQLEKSRLLSDRFSAERPKGSFSTLEIQRTEQGDSAMYLCASSQGLAGEKLFFGSGTQLSVL.

V gene TRBV5-1 combines with J gene TRBJ2-6, with a tentative D call TRBD1 (5 bases). This CDR3 region has 16 residues. Trimming pared 1 base from V and 1 base from J, leaving 9 bases between. CDR1 is SGHRS and CDR2 is YFSETQ in the germline V gene. CDR3 in amino acids: CASSLTGWSGANVLTF. CDR3 in DNA: TGCGCCAGCAGCTTGACAGGCTGGTCTGGGGCCAACGTCCTGACTTTC.

The chain links TRBV7-3 to TRBJ2-6; maybe TRBD1 (6 bases). CDR3 size: 18 residues. V was pared by 5 bases and J by 2 bases, with 19 bases between. In germline, CDR1 is SGHTA, CDR2 FQGTGA. The CDR3 loop is CASSPSVLGGAGANVLTF. The CDR3 DNA sequence: TGTGCCAGCAGCCCAAGCGTCCTTGGGGGCGCTGGGGCCAACGTCCTGACTTTC.

This sequence joins TRBV27 and TRBJ2-7; perhaps TRBD2 as D (5 bases). The CDR3 is made up of 11 amino acids. Germline V gene lookup returns CDR1 MNHEY and CDR2 SMNVEV (reference sequence). Trimming shortened V by 5 bases and J by 3 bases, and 5 bases separated the two germline ends. CDR3 amino acids: CASSRGYEQYF. CDR3 in DNA: TGTGCCAGCAGTCGGGGCTACGAGCAGTACTTC.

For this clone: Within the sample, other DNA sequences also encode this same CDR3. This chain connects TRBV11-2 to TRBJ1-1, with 8 bases identical to TRBD1. Germline V CDR1 and CDR2: SGHAT, FQNNGV. The CDR3 totals 15 residues. V lost 4 bases and J lost 3; bases outside the gene matches: 7. CDR3 sequence: CASSSSDRADTEAFF. The CDR3 coding sequence is TGTGCCAGCAGCTCCTCGGACAGGGCGGACACTGAAGCTTTCTTT.

This clone was counted a few times. The chain carries TRBV3-1 (or the pseudogene TRBV3-2) and TRBJ1-1; TRBD1 might be the D (6 bases). The V gene lost 1 base and the J gene lost 1 base, with 13 bases spanning the gap. Germline lookup yields CDR1 LGHDT and CDR2 YNNKEL (reference sequence). The CDR3 totals 16 residues. CDR3 DNA sequence: TGTGCCAGCAGCCAAGTAGGACAGCTTAGGAACACTGAAGCTTTCTTT. It encodes CASSQVGQLRNTEAFF.

This clone was seen just once. The V call is TRBV28, the J call TRBJ2-7; D possibly corresponds to TRBD1 (5 bases). The CDR3 covers 14 residues. V lost 2 bases to trimming and J lost 0 bases, with 8 bases between them. Germline V lookup: CDR1 MDHEN, CDR2 SYDVKM. The CDR3, as DNA: TGTGCCAGCAGTTTAGGGGCCCACTCCTACGAGCAGTACTTC. Translation gives CASSLGAHSYEQYF.

This chain links TRBV5-5 with TRBJ1-1; 11 bases match TRBD1. Trimming took 3 bases from V and 4 from J; bases not matched to a gene: 5. This CDR3 is built from 15 residues. In germline, CDR1 is SGHKS, CDR2 YYEKEE (reference sequence). The CDR3 DNA reads as TGTGCCAGCAGCTCCAGGACAGGGGGCTTCACTGAAGCTTTCTTT. It encodes CASSSRTGGFTEAFF.

The chain carries TRBV10-1 and TRBJ2-1, with 14 positions matching TRBD2. The germline CDR1 and CDR2 sequences are WNHNN and SYGVQD (reference sequence). V shed 0 bases and J 4 bases; nucleotides not matched to a gene: 2. The CDR3 is 17 amino acids. The CDR3 nucleotides read TGCGCCAGCAGTGAGTCAGGACTAGCGGGAGGATACAATGAGCAGTTCTTC. As protein: CASSESGLAGGYNEQFF.

This clone was observed a handful of times. The V and J genes are TRBV11-2 and TRBJ1-3, with D unresolved. Trimming removed 3 bases at V and 0 bases at J, with 6 bases between. This CDR3 contains 14 residues. Per germline, CDR1 SGHAT and CDR2 FQNNGV. DNA for the CDR3: TGTGCCAGCAGCTTCTTATCCTCTGGAAACACCATATATTTT. Residues: CASSFLSSGNTIYF.

This clone appeared once. This chain uses TRBV13 with TRBJ2-3, with 10 bases lining up with TRBD2. V was clipped by 7 bases and J by 4 bases; unmatched bases: 14. This CDR3 spans 17 amino acids. Per the germline V gene, CDR1 is PRHDT and CDR2 is FYEKMQ (reference sequence). The CDR3: CASTPLAAGGPSDTQYF. In DNA form, the CDR3 reads TGTGCCAGCACCCCTCTAGCAGCGGGAGGGCCCTCAGATACGCAGTATTTT.

The chain carries TRBV27 and TRBJ1-1; D gene ambiguous. Germline V gene lookup returns CDR1 MNHEY and CDR2 SMNVEV (reference sequence). The V end was cut by 0 bases, the J end by 5 bases, with 10 bases between. The CDR3 contains 14 residues. CDR3 amino acids: CASSLSSGLTEAFF. The CDR3 DNA reads TGTGCCAGCAGTTTATCGTCCGGGTTAACTGAAGCTTTCTTT.

This sequence joins TRBV27 and TRBJ2-7; 9 bases align to TRBD1. Germline V CDR1 and CDR2: MNHEY, SMNVEV (reference sequence). This CDR3 has 14 residues. The trim removed 4 bases at V and 5 bases at J, leaving 6 bases unmatched. The CDR3 loop reads CASSSDRGVHEQYF. For the CDR3, the DNA is TGTGCCAGCAGTTCGGACAGGGGCGTCCACGAGCAGTACTTC.

The chain recombines TRBV7-3 with TRBJ2-3; D is uncertain. Germline CDR1 SGHTA, CDR2 FQGTGA. Trimming shortened V by 0 bases and J by 3 bases, and 10 bases separated the two germline ends. The CDR3 is made up of 15 amino acids. CDR3: CASSLTNRLTDTQYF. The CDR3 DNA reads as TGTGCCAGCAGCTTAACGAACCGACTGACAGATACGCAGTATTTT.

J is TRBJ1-2 and V is TRBV25-1, with TRBD1 identical over 7 bases. V lost 5 bases and J lost 0; bases outside the gene matches: 9. This CDR3 region has 16 residues. Per the germline V gene, CDR1 is MGHDK and CDR2 is SYGVNS. CDR3 region: CASSPPGQLTNYGYTF. DNA of the CDR3: TGTGCCAGCAGTCCACCGGGACAGCTCACTAACTATGGCTACACCTTC.